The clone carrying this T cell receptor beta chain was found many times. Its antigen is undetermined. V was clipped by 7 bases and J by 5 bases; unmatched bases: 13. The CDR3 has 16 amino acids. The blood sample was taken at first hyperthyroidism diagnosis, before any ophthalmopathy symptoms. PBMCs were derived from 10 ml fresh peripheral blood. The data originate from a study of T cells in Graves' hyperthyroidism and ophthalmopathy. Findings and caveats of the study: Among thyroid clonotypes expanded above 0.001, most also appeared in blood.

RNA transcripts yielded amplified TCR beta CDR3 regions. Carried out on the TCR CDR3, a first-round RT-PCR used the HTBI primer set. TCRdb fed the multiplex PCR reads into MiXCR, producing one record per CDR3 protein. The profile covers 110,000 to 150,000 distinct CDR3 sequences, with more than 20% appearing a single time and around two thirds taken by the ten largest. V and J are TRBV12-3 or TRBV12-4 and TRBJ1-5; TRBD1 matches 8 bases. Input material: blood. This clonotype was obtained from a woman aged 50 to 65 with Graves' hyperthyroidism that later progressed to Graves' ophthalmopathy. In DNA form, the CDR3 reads TGTGCCAGCATCAGGGAGGGTCCAGGGGGCGATCAGCCCCAGCATTTT. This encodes CASIREGPGGDQPQHF.